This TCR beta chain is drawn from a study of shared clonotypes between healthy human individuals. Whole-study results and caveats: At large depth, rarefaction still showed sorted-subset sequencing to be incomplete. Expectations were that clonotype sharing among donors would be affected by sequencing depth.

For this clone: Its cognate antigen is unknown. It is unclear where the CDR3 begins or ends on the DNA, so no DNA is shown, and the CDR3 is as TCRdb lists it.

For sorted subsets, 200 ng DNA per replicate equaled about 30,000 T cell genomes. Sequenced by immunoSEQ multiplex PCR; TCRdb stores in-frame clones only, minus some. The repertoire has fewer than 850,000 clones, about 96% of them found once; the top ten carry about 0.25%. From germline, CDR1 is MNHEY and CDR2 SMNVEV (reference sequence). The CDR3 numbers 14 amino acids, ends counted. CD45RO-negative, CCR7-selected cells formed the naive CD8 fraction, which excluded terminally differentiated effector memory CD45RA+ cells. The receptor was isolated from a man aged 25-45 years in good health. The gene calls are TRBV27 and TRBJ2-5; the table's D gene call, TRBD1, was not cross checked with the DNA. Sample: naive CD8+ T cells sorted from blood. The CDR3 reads CASSFGEGAQTQYF.